This T cell receptor (beta chain) was captured by sequencing in a study of T cells in Graves' hyperthyroidism and ophthalmopathy. Study-wide points: Most thyroid-expanded clonotypes above 0.001 were also found in blood.

RNA transcripts gave rise to amplified TCR beta CDR3 regions. RT-PCR in the first round (using the HTBI primer set) targeted the TCR CDR3. TCRdb analysed the multiplex PCR reads with MiXCR anew, one entry per CDR3 protein. The top ten hold less than 20% of the sample, which has fewer than 600,000 distinct CDR3 sequences, approximately 15% seen once. The sample holds many counts of this clonotype. Its antigen is as yet unknown. Germline loops: CDR1 LGHNT, CDR2 FRNRAP. V lost 3 bases to trimming and J lost 4 bases, with 2 bases between them. CDR3 length equals 11 residues. This clonotype originated in a woman between 18 and 29 years old with Graves' hyperthyroidism. This chain joins TRBV12-5 and TRBJ2-3; D is undetermined. The specimen was blood. CDR3 loop: CASGFADTQYF. CDR3 DNA: TGTGCTAGTGGTTTCGCAGATACGCAGTATTTT. The variable domain in full, completed from reference TRBV12-5 and TRBJ2-3, reads DARVTQTPRHKVTEMGQEVTMRCQPILGHNTVFWYRQTMMQGLELLAYFRNRAPLDDSGMPKDRFSAEMPDATLATLKIQPSEPRDSAVYFCASGFADTQYFGPGTRLTVL.